The subject of this entry is one T cell receptor (beta chain). Its matching antigen is unknown. Among the donors, all were Caucasian adults who lived in Nashville, Tennessee. This entry is derived from a study of shared clonotypes between healthy human individuals. Study findings and constraints: Among non-shared clonotypes, generation probabilities were lower than among those shared by all four donors. Memory subsets had estimated richness that was generally smaller than that of naive subsets.

Profiled with immunoSEQ multiplex PCR; TCRdb holds only in-frame clones, not every one. The sample holds about 2.4 million clones, 80% to 95% seen once. There are 15 residues in the CDR3. The ends were cut back, 5 bases at V and 1 base at J, with 14 bases in the middle. Germline assignment: CDR1 LNHNV and CDR2 YYDKDF (reference sequence). This TCR came from a man between 18 and 29 years old in good health. Some clones in this sample may be carry-over from other donors' samples. V is TRBV15 and J is TRBJ1-2; D gene unclear. Specimen: naive CD4+ T cells from PBMCs. Subset denoted: CD45RA+ positively selected. The CDR3 coding sequence is TGTGCCACCAGCGGCGGAACGGCAGTTAACTATGGCTACACCTTC. Its protein is CATSGGTAVNYGYTF.